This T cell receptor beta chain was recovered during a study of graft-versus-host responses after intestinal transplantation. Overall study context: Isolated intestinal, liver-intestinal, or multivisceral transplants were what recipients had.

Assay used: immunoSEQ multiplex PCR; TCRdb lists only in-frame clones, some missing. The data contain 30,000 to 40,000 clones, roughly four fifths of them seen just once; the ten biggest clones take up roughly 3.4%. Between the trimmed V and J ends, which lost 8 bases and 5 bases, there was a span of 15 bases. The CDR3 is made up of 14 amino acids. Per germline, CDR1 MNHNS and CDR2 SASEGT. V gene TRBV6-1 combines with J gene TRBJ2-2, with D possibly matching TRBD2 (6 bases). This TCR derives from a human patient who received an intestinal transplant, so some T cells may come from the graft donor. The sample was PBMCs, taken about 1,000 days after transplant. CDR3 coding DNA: TGTGCCAGCCGCCACGGGAGCGGTACCGGGGAGCTGTTTTTT. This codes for CASRHGSGTGELFF.